The rows below give T cell receptor beta chains drawn from one sample of a study of blood T cell repertoires in COVID-19. This table comes from immunoSEQ multiplex PCR, and its TCRdb copy is limited to in-frame clones, with some not included. The table records just under 300,000 clones, about 88% of them present only once. Material: peripheral blood. All receptors come from a man between 65 and 85 years old with acute or convalescent COVID-19. CDR3s include the opening cysteine and the closing phenylalanine or tryptophan. A D gene is named only where the DNA matches it firmly. Clone size is not always given. Where it is, it says once, few, many or a class for expanded clones.

v_call,j_call,clone_size,d_call,cdr3_aa,cdr3_nt
TRBV4-3,TRBJ1-3,.,.,CASSPGVGNTIYF,TGCGCCAGCAGCCCGGGGGTTGGAAACACCATATATTTT
TRBV19,TRBJ1-2,.,TRBD1,CASSRRQGDLGYTF,TGTGCCAGTAGTAGACGACAGGGGGACTTGGGCTACACCTTC
TRBV7-3,TRBJ1-5,.,TRBD1,CASSPRQGPQPQHF,TGTGCCAGCAGCCCAAGACAGGGCCCCCAGCCCCAGCATTTT
TRBV24-1,TRBJ1-5,.,TRBD1,CATSDSRQGSNQPQHF,TGTGCCACCAGTGATTCCAGACAGGGTAGCAATCAGCCCCAGCATTTT
TRBV28,TRBJ1-6,.,.,CASRGRSPLHF,TGTGCCAGCAGGGGGCGGTCACCCCTCCACTTT
TRBV28,TRBJ1-5,.,.,CASTSPGRLDQPQHF,TGTGCCAGCACATCCCCAGGGCGACTGGATCAGCCCCAGCATTTT
TRBV7-9,TRBJ2-5,.,TRBD1,CASSPGQGGETQYF,TGTGCCAGCAGCCCGGGACAGGGTGGGGAGACCCAGTACTTC
TRBV5-1,TRBJ2-7,few,.,CASSPGTLPSYEQYF,TGCGCCAGCAGCCCCGGGACTCTTCCCTCCTACGAGCAGTACTTC
TRBV10-3,TRBJ1-6,.,.,CAISESSGGYNSPLHF,TGTGCCATCAGTGAGTCCTCTGGAGGGTATAATTCACCCCTCCACTTT
TRBV5-1,TRBJ1-1,.,TRBD1,CASSPDRGLFGTEAFF,TGCGCCAGCAGCCCGGACAGGGGGCTATTTGGTACTGAAGCTTTCTTT
TRBV6-2/TRBV6-3,TRBJ2-1,.,.,CASSYTRGNEQFF,TGTGCCAGCAGTTACACACGGGGCAATGAGCAGTTCTTC
TRBV2,TRBJ1-2,.,.,CASSDSISNYGYTF,TGTGCCAGCAGTGATTCTATCTCTAACTATGGCTACACCTTC
TRBV6-5,TRBJ1-5,.,TRBD1,CASRGQGANNQPQHF,TGTGCCAGCAGGGGACAGGGGGCGAACAATCAGCCCCAGCATTTT
TRBV5-1,TRBJ1-2,.,TRBD1,CASSNRTGYGYTF,TGCGCCAGCAGCAACCGGACAGGGTATGGCTACACCTTC
TRBV28,TRBJ2-1,.,.,CASSLSQGRYNEQFF,TGTGCCAGCAGTTTGTCACAGGGTCGGTACAATGAGCAGTTCTTC
TRBV7-8,TRBJ1-1,once,TRBD1,CASSRGRGRGPEAFF,TGTGCCAGCAGCCGAGGAAGGGGGCGTGGGCCGGAAGCTTTCTTT
TRBV7-9,TRBJ2-5,.,.,CASSQRAPKKETQYF,TGTGCCAGCAGCCAAAGAGCCCCCAAGAAAGAGACCCAGTACTTC
TRBV28,TRBJ2-3,.,.,CASSPGFNSADTQYF,TGTGCCAGCAGTCCGGGTTTTAACTCCGCAGATACGCAGTATTTT
TRBV9,TRBJ2-1,.,TRBD1,CASSVGQGGHNEQFF,TGTGCCAGCAGCGTTGGACAGGGGGGGCACAATGAGCAGTTCTTC
TRBV7-2,TRBJ1-1,.,.,CASSLGGGEGLNTEAFF,TGTGCCAGCAGCTTAGGGGGGGGAGAGGGGTTGAACACTGAAGCTTTCTTT
TRBV4-1,TRBJ1-6,.,TRBD1,CASGGQNYNSPLHF,TGCGCCAGCGGGGGACAGAATTATAATTCACCCCTCCACTTT
TRBV5-6,TRBJ1-3,.,.,CASSLWQGMGNTIYF,TGTGCCAGCAGCTTGTGGCAGGGAATGGGAAACACCATATATTTT
TRBV28,TRBJ2-7,.,TRBD1,CASSSTGQGYEQYF,TGTGCCAGCAGTTCTACAGGACAGGGTTACGAGCAGTACTTC
TRBV29-1,TRBJ1-2,.,TRBD1,CSVVEQGALGYTF,TGCAGCGTTGTAGAACAGGGGGCGCTTGGCTACACCTTC
TRBV5-1,TRBJ1-1,.,.,CASSLVEARGTEAFF,TGCGCCAGCAGCTTGGTGGAGGCTCGGGGCACTGAAGCTTTCTTT
TRBV16,TRBJ1-5,.,TRBD1,CASSQGTVLRGQPQHF,TGTGCCAGCAGCCAAGGGACAGTCCTCAGAGGACAGCCCCAGCATTTT
TRBV5-1,TRBJ2-1,.,TRBD2,CASSLKGLAAISSYNEQFF,TGCGCCAGCAGCTTGAAAGGACTAGCGGCGATTAGCTCCTACAATGAGCAGTTCTTC
TRBV6-2/TRBV6-3,TRBJ2-1,.,.,CASIPGSGYNEQFF,TGTGCCAGCATCCCGGGTAGCGGTTACAATGAGCAGTTCTTC
TRBV6-5,TRBJ2-2,.,.,CASQGGAARTGELFF,TGTGCCAGCCAAGGTGGGGCGGCAAGGACCGGGGAGCTGTTTTTT
TRBV6-5,TRBJ2-3,.,TRBD2,CASSRKAGRTDTQYF,TGTGCCAGCAGCCGTAAAGCGGGGCGCACAGATACGCAGTATTTT
TRBV5-1,TRBJ2-2,once,TRBD1,CASSLGQTTGELFF,TGCGCCAGCAGCCTGGGACAGACAACCGGGGAGCTGTTTTTT